The rows below give T cell receptor beta chains drawn from one sample of a study of cytomegalovirus exposure and HLA in healthy donors. The repertoire was sequenced with immunoSEQ multiplex PCR; TCRdb's copy has only in-frame clones and lacks some. The sample contains tens of thousands of clones, over 85% of which appear only once. Sequenced: PBMCs. The source is a woman aged 18-29 years in good health and CMV-seronegative. Each CDR3 is given with its conserved first and last residue. The D gene is left open where the match is weak. Expanded clones get a size class; other rows say once, few or many, or leave the size out.

v_gene,abundance,j_gene,d_gene,len,CDR3nt,CDR3aa
TRBV7-2,.,TRBJ2-2,.,16,TGTGCCAGCAGGCTTACGGGACTCTCAACCCCGGGGGAGCTGTTTTTT,CASRLTGLSTPGELFF
TRBV6-5,.,TRBJ1-1,TRBD1,13,TGTGCCAGCACGGGGACAGTGGGCACTGAAGCTTTCTTT,CASTGTVGTEAFF
TRBV13,.,TRBJ2-2,.,13,TGTGCCAGCCGGCGGACTAACACCGGGGAGCTGTTTTTT,CASRRTNTGELFF
TRBV28,.,TRBJ1-4,.,16,TGTGCCAGCTACCCCTCCGGCCAGGGATCTAATGAAAAACTGTTTTTT,CASYPSGQGSNEKLFF
TRBV27,.,TRBJ2-5,TRBD1,13,TGTGCCAGCAGCACGACAGGGACGGTGACCCAGTACTTC,CASSTTGTVTQYF
TRBV18,.,TRBJ2-5,.,11,TGTGCCAGCTCATCTGAGGAGACCCAGTACTTC,CASSSEETQYF
TRBV15,once,TRBJ2-4,.,15,TGTGCCACCAGCAGAGGGGGTCCGGACACAAACATTCAGTACTTC,CATSRGGPDTNIQYF
TRBV10-3,.,TRBJ1-2,.,14,TGTGCCATCAGTGTAGGGCCGGCGGGCTATGGCTACACCTTC,CAISVGPAGYGYTF
TRBV21-1,.,TRBJ2-1,.,14,TGTGCCAGCAGAATGGAGACCTCCTACAATGAGCAGTTCTTC,CASRMETSYNEQFF
TRBV25-1,.,TRBJ2-5,TRBD2,16,TGTGCCAGCAGTGAATGGGTTAGCGGGAGTACCGAGACCCAGTACTTC,CASSEWVSGSTETQYF
TRBV5-1,.,TRBJ1-3,TRBD1,18,TGCGCCAGCAGCTTGGTTACAGGGGCGCTCAGCTCTGGAAACACCATATATTTT,CASSLVTGALSSGNTIYF
TRBV10-3,.,TRBJ2-3,TRBD2,16,TGTGCCATCAGTGAACGTGCTAGCGGGGGAGTAGATACGCAGTATTTT,CAISERASGGVDTQYF
TRBV7-8,.,TRBJ1-2,TRBD1,16,TGTGCCAGCAGCCCCGGGACAGGGGGCCAGTCCCGTGGCTACACCTTC,CASSPGTGGQSRGYTF
TRBV28,.,TRBJ1-1,.,15,TGTGCCAGCAGTTTATACCGGGGGGCGAACACTGAAGCTTTCTTT,CASSLYRGANTEAFF
TRBV29-1,.,TRBJ2-3,.,14,TGCAGCGTTGAGGGGGGACCAAGCACAGATACGCAGTATTTT,CSVEGGPSTDTQYF
TRBV25-1,.,TRBJ2-5,TRBD1,14,TGTGCCAGCAGCAAGACAGGGGCTGAGGAGACCCAGTACTTC,CASSKTGAEETQYF
TRBV6-6,.,TRBJ1-2,TRBD1,11,TGTGCCAGCAGGACAGGGGGCGGGTCCACCTTC,CASRTGGGSTF
TRBV18,.,TRBJ1-5,.,14,TGTGCCAGCTCGGAGGACCTTATGGGTCAGCCCCAGCATTTT,CASSEDLMGQPQHF
TRBV28,once,TRBJ1-2,TRBD1,14,TGTGCCAGCCAAGGGACAGGGGTAAACTATGGCTACACCTTC,CASQGTGVNYGYTF
TRBV7-2,few,TRBJ1-1,TRBD1,15,TGTGCCAGCAGCTCCAGGGGGCTCGGAAGCACTGAAGCTTTCTTT,CASSSRGLGSTEAFF
TRBV4-3,.,TRBJ2-2,.,17,TGCGCCAGCAGCCAAGATGAAGGCAGGGGCAGGGGCGGGGAGCTGTTTTTT,CASSQDEGRGRGGELFF
TRBV19,.,TRBJ1-3,.,15,TGTGCCAGTAGTTACGTTACTCTCTCTGGAAACACCATATATTTT,CASSYVTLSGNTIYF
TRBV7-6,.,TRBJ1-1,.,13,TGTGCCAGCAGCAAGACAGGTCAGGCTGAAGCTTTCTTT,CASSKTGQAEAFF
TRBV29-1,.,TRBJ2-1,TRBD2,14,TGCAGCGTTGAGCCTAGCGGCACCTCTTATGAGCAGTTCTTC,CSVEPSGTSYEQFF
TRBV7-2,.,TRBJ2-7,.,14,TGTGCCAGCAGCCCAACTCTAGGACAACCCGAGCAGTACTTC,CASSPTLGQPEQYF
TRBV2,.,TRBJ2-3,.,12,TGTGCCAGCAGTGCGACTACCGATACGCAGTATTTT,CASSATTDTQYF
TRBV9,.,TRBJ1-2,.,16,TGTGCCAGCAGCGTAGAGAGGGCCTCGCAGGGGTATGGCTACACCTTC,CASSVERASQGYGYTF
TRBV5-6,once,TRBJ2-1,TRBD1,15,TGTGCCAGCAGCCCGACAGGGGCGTTAATGGATGAGCAGTTCTTC,CASSPTGALMDEQFF
TRBV10-3,.,TRBJ1-2,TRBD1,15,TGTGCCATCAGTGAGTCTGGGACAGAAAACTATGGCTACACCTTC,CAISESGTENYGYTF
TRBV2,.,TRBJ2-3,.,13,TGTGCCAGCAGCTTGGGGGAGGCAGATACGCAGTATTTT,CASSLGEADTQYF
TRBV18,.,TRBJ2-3,.,14,TGTGCCAGCTCACCCGCCGCAGGCACAGATACGCAGTATTTT,CASSPAAGTDTQYF
TRBV10-3,.,TRBJ1-2,TRBD1,16,TGTGCCATCAGTGTAGACCGGGACAGGGGGAACTATGGCTACACCTTC,CAISVDRDRGNYGYTF
TRBV6-1,.,TRBJ1-5,.,19,TGTGCCAGCAGTGCCAAGGAGGTTCGGGCGGGAAATAGCAATCAGCCCCAGCATTTT,CASSAKEVRAGNSNQPQHF
TRBV7-6,.,TRBJ1-4,TRBD1,17,TGTGCCAGCAGCTTATCGGTGACAGGGGCGACTAATGAAAAACTGTTTTTT,CASSLSVTGATNEKLFF
TRBV6-1,.,TRBJ1-2,TRBD1,12,TGTGCCAGCAGCCGGACAGGGCGAGGCTACACCTTC,CASSRTGRGYTF
TRBV25-1,.,TRBJ2-7,TRBD1,15,TGTGCCAGCAGCGATACCGGGACAGGGGCACGCGAGCAGTACTTC,CASSDTGTGAREQYF